This T cell receptor (beta chain) was sequenced in a study of blood T cell repertoires in COVID-19 (dated by TCRdb to 2018 to 2021). For the study in its entirety: Samples from collaborators originated in the United States, Italy and Spain and spanned both the acute and convalescent phases of COVID-19. The material from the prospective study consisted of cDNA or gDNA derived from T cells, B-cell-depleted T cells, or PBMCs. Deeply sampled blood TCRbeta repertoires from subjects exposed to, actively infected with, or recovered from COVID-19 were included in the dataset. A freely available public database, intended as a resource for researchers studying the immune response to SARS-CoV-2, is where the repertoires were released. Samples came from the ongoing ImmuneRACE study (first 160 participants) plus 1,254 subjects from 6 global collaborators. Nearly every sample came with metadata listing a de-identified subject ID, COVID-19 status, age in years and sex. Where HLA class I and class II types were available, the types were taken from metadata supplied by the sample provider, not from assay-based typing.

Study-level results and caveats: Clinical and demographic metadata were provided uncurated, with the amount varying by source and participant.

Each collaborating institution followed its own protocols to collect whole blood in K2EDTA tubes. For TCRbeta analysis, collaborators shipped samples as frozen whole blood, isolated PBMCs, or DNA extracted from either of those sample types. This clone was counted between two and nine times. The specificity of this receptor is unknown. No clone much larger than this one lies a single base away; base qualities are absent. TCRbeta CDR3 regions were amplified from genomic DNA by means of the immunoSEQ Assay, a bias-controlled multiplex PCR. The source study handled its data this way. Within the assay, amplification of reference gene primers was used to estimate how many nucleated cells each sample contained. To quantify the absolute abundance of each unique TCRbeta CDR3 rearrangement, sequence reads were collapsed and filtered. Productive Simpson clonality was computed per sample as the square root of Simpson's diversity index over productive rearrangements. In TCRdb, the immuneACCESS table is reduced to in-frame sequences with V and J assigned. These tables do not hold every clone; where another copy was compared, an unresolved V gene accounts for under half, and the others remain unexplained. The V and J calls and clone size come from that table; D and trimming were worked out from the DNA. Within this sample are approximately 90,000 clones, with more than 80% of them counted one time only. Approximately 21% of the sample goes to the ten largest clones.

This TCR derives from an elderly woman with acute or convalescent COVID-19. The source material was peripheral blood.

The DNA sequence is given as TGCAGCGTTGGCCCGGACAGGGCGCGGCAGTACTTC. Its product reads: CSVGPDRARQYF. The rearrangement combines TRBV29-1 with TRBJ2-7; 8 bases in between match TRBD1. V loses 4 bases at its end and J loses 9 bases; junction bases beyond the gene matches: 8. Taken from cysteine to phenylalanine, the CDR3 has 12 residues. Of all the DNA, just the CDR3 is kept, 36 bases in frame from base 1. Looking up the germline V gene yields CDR1 SQVTM and CDR2 ANQGSEA.